This TCR beta chain derives from a study of T-cell memory formation after mild COVID-19 (dated by TCRdb to the early 2020s). Concerning the study at large: TCR sequence clusters from the two donors were largely donor specific. In a couple of donors, T-cell clones that expanded and contracted after mild COVID-19 were followed by sequencing TCRalpha and TCRbeta repertoires longitudinally. Two young, previously healthy adult volunteers, one female and one male, were included in the cohort.

Sequenced using an Illumina NovaSeq 6000. TCRalpha and TCRbeta cDNA libraries were built by 5'RACE with constant-segment primers, adding sample barcodes and unique molecular identifiers. Trizol reagent was used to extract RNA from every sample. Amplification of the libraries took two PCR steps, and the second step added a second sample barcode plus Illumina TruSeq adapters. Sequencing of the libraries was done on an Illumina NovaSeq, producing 2 x 150 bp paired-end reads. Turning to the authors' computational methods: With migec v1.2.7, reads were demultiplexed and then collapsed into UMI-guided consensus sequences. Using mixcr v2.1.11, UMI consensuses were aligned to TRA and TRB V and J templates and then assembled into clonotypes. Expanded or contracted clonotypes were those called significant by both edgeR and NoisET, with noise models trained on biological replicates. For edgeR calls, the thresholds were a false discovery rate-adjusted p below 0.01 and a log2 fold-change of 1. As an exploratory analysis of dynamics, max-normalized trajectories of the 1000 most abundant clonotypes were examined with PCA combined with hierarchical clustering. Each responding clone was given a CD4 or CD8 phenotype based on the CD4+ and CD8+ repertoires, which had been sequenced separately. The public reads were quality trimmed at Q25 with fastp and then assembled into clones with MiXCR by TCRdb, keeping productive beta chains. One record per CDR3 amino acid sequence lists the most common genes and DNA. TCRdb, not the authors, supplied the V and J calls. This sample holds nearly 350,000 distinct CDR3 sequences; around 13% were observed only once. About 22% of the sample is in the top ten clones.

The germline V gene sets CDR1 to SGHDN and CDR2 to FVKESK. Including the terminal cysteine and phenylalanine, the CDR3 comprises 12 residues. The retained sequence is limited to the CDR3, 36 bases, with the frame set at the first base. A distance of 11 bases separates the germline ends of V and J, which lose 7 bases and 5 bases respectively. Study-wide findings and limitations: The study covered only a couple of mild cases, and larger cohorts including severe cases with pre-infection samples were considered necessary. Clones that contracted from day 15 to 85 showed balanced CD4/CD8 phenotypes, whereas a second wave of clones that expanded from day 15 to 37 leaned towards CD4+. Contracting CD4+ clones turned up mainly in the CM and EM memory subsets, whereas EMRA was where CD8+ clones were enriched. The second-wave clones that peaked on day 37 were not confirmed to be SARS-CoV-2 specific. Some responding clones were detected in pre-infection memory, which suggested that pre-existing cross-reactive memory T cells had joined the SARS-CoV-2 response.

PBMCs were isolated by Ficoll-Paque density gradient centrifugation. This clonotype was counted between two and nine times. Its antigen has not been determined. Within one base of it there is no much larger clone, and no base qualities were kept. The TCR was taken from a man aged 18 to 35 who had mild COVID-19 (a few samples of this study predate the infection). The sample titles of this study are shuffled in the database, so cell type and time point are left out; the donor was told from shared clones. Sample: PBMCs or a T cell subset sorted from them (not recorded which). The sequence is built from TRBV14 and TRBJ2-5; possibly the D gene is TRBD1, per 5 matching bases. CDR3 protein: CASNQDTETQYF. The nucleotide sequence is TGTGCCAGCAACCAGGACACGGAGACCCAGTACTTC.